This T cell receptor (beta chain) derives from a study of T cell responses to AZD1222 COVID-19 vaccine. The V and J ends lost 0 bases and 7 bases, in that order; junction bases with no gene match: 3. The CDR3 is 15 amino acids. The germline gives CDR1 LGHDT, CDR2 YNNKEL (reference sequence). Remarks on this clone: Its antigen is currently unknown.

The table came from immunoSEQ multiplex PCR; TCRdb's copy has only in-frame clones and leaves some out. The sample lists over 95,000 clones; around 88% were seen once. Findings of the study overall: Two AZD1222 administrations were followed by greater Spike-specific TCR breadth and depth. Seropositive status at baseline applied to only five or six AZD1222 recipients.

This sequence joins TRBV3-1 (or the pseudogene TRBV3-2) and TRBJ2-7; 13 bases line up with TRBD2. The sequenced sample was peripheral blood, obtained 28 days after the second AZD1222 dose. This receptor was identified in an adult who received the AZD1222 COVID-19 vaccine. CDR3 DNA: TGTGCCAGCAGCCAAGAGGGACTAGCGGGGAAAGAGCAGTACTTC. Its protein product is CASSQEGLAGKEQYF.